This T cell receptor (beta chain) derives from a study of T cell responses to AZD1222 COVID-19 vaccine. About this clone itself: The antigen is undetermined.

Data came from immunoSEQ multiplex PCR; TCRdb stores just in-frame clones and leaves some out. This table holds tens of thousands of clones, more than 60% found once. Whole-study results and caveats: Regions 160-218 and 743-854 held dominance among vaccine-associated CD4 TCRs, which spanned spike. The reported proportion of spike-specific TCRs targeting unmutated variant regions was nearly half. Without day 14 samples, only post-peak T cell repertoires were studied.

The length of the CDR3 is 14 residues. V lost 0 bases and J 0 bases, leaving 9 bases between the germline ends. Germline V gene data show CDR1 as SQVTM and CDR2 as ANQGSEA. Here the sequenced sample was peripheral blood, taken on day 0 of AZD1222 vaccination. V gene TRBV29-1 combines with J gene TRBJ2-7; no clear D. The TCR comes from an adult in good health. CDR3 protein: CSVEEDSVSYEQYF. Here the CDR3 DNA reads TGCAGCGTTGAAGAGGATTCAGTCTCCTACGAGCAGTACTTC.